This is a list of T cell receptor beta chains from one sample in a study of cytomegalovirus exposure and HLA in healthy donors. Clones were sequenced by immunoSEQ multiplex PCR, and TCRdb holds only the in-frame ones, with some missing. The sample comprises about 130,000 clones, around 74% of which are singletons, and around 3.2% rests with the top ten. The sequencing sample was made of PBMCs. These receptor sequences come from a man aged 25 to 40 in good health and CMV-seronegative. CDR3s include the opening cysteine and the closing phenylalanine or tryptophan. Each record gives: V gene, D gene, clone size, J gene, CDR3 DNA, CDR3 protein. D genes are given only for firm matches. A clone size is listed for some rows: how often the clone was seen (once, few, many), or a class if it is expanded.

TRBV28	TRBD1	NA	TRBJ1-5	TGTGCCAGCAGCCAATTCGGGACAGGGAGTTATCAGCCCCAGCATTTT	CASSQFGTGSYQPQHF
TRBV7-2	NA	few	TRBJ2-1	TGTGCCAGCAGCCCAGGGATCGGAGAGCAGTTCTTC	CASSPGIGEQFF
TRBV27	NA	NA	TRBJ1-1	TGTGCCAGCAGTCCAGGAGGTTTCCGCGGGGCTGAAGCTTTCTTT	CASSPGGFRGAEAFF
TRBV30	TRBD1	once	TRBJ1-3	TGTGCCTGGAGCACAGGGGGGGCTGGAAACACCATATATTTT	CAWSTGGAGNTIYF
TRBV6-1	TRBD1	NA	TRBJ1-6	TGTGCCAGCAGTGAGCAACAGGGGGCCAGTTCACCCCTCCACTTT	CASSEQQGASSPLHF
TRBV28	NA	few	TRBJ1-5	TGTGCCAGCAGTCCAATTTATTTACAGGGTAATTGGGGTCAGCCCCAGCATTTT	CASSPIYLQGNWGQPQHF
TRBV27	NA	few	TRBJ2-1	TGTGCCAGCAGTTTACAAGGAGGGAGGTCTGCCGGTGAGCAGTTCTTC	CASSLQGGRSAGEQFF
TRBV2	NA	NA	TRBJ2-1	TGTGCCAGCTCAAACAATGAGCAGTTCTTC	CASSNNEQFF
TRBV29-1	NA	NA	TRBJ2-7	TGCAGCGTAACGGAGAGCCACGAGCAGTACTTC	CSVTESHEQYF
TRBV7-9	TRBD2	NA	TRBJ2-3	TGTGCCAGCAGACCTAGGCGGGGGGACACAGATACGCAGTATTTT	CASRPRRGDTDTQYF
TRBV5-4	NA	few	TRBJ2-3	TGTGCCAGCAGCTTTTGGACTGTCACAGATACGCAGTATTTT	CASSFWTVTDTQYF
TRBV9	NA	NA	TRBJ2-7	TGTGCCAGCAGCCCCGTCGCCTACGAGCAGTACTTC	CASSPVAYEQYF
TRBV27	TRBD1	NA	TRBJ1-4	TGTGCCAGCAGCCCCGGGACAGTACGGGGTGAAAAACTGTTTTTT	CASSPGTVRGEKLFF
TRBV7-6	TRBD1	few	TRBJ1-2	TGTGCCAGCAGCTTCGCAGGGGGCTATGGCTACACCTTC	CASSFAGGYGYTF
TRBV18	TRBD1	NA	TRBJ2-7	TGTGCCAGCTCACTTGCCGGGACAGGTTCCTACGAGCAGTACTTC	CASSLAGTGSYEQYF
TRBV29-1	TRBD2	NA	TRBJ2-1	TGCAGCGTTGAAGATCCTCTAGCGGGGGAGGGCAATGAGCAGTTCTTC	CSVEDPLAGEGNEQFF
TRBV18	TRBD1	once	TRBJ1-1	TGTGCCAGCTCATCAGGGACAGGGACTAAGAACACTGAAGCTTTCTTT	CASSSGTGTKNTEAFF
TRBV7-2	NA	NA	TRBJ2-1	TGTGCCAGCAGCTTCCGGGACACTGACAATGAGCAGTTCTTC	CASSFRDTDNEQFF
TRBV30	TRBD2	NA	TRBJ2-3	TGTGCCTGGATTGCGGGAGTGGCAGATACGCAGTATTTT	CAWIAGVADTQYF
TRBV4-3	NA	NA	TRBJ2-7	TGCGCCAGCAGCCAAGACGACTTAGTAGGTTCCGAGCAGTACTTC	CASSQDDLVGSEQYF
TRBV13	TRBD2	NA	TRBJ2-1	TGTGCCAGCAGCTACTCCGGGACTATAGATGAGCAGTTCTTC	CASSYSGTIDEQFF
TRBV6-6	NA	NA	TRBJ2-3	TGTGCCAGCAGTCAGTCCACAGATACGCAGTATTTT	CASSQSTDTQYF
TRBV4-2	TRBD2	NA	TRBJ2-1	TGTGCCAGCAGTCTAGCGGGGCCTAACAATGAGCAGTTCTTC	CASSLAGPNNEQFF
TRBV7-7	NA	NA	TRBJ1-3	TGTGCTAGCAGCTTGGAGATGACGGCTGGAAACACCATATATTTT	CASSLEMTAGNTIYF
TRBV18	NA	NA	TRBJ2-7	TGTGCCAGCTCACTCGTAGGGGCCGAGCAGTACTTC	CASSLVGAEQYF
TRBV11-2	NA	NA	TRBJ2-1	TGTGCCAGCAGCTCGGGGTCGGAGAGCTCCTACAATGAGCAGTTCTTC	CASSSGSESSYNEQFF
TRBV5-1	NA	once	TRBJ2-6	TGCGCCAGCAGCTTGGTAGCCCTAGGGGGTGGGGCCAACGTCCTGACTTTC	CASSLVALGGGANVLTF
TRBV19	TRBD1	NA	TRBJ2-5	TGTGCCAGTAGGGCCGGGACAGGGTTAGAGACCCAGTACTTC	CASRAGTGLETQYF
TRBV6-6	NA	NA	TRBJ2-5	TGTGCCAGCAGTCGGGACTTTTCGTACCAAGAGACCCAGTACTTC	CASSRDFSYQETQYF
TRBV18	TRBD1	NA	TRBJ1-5	TGTGCCAGCTCACCACCATCAGGGGGTGGGGTAGGGCCCCAGCATTTT	CASSPPSGGGVGPQHF
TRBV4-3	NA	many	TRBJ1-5	TGCGCCAGCAGCCGGGACATCGGCCAGCCCCAGCATTTT	CASSRDIGQPQHF
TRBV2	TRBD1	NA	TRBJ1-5	TGTGCCAGCAGCACCGGGACAGTGGATCAGCCCCAGCATTTT	CASSTGTVDQPQHF
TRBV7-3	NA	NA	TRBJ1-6	TGTGCCAGCAGCTTACAGGGCAATTCACCCCTCCACTTT	CASSLQGNSPLHF
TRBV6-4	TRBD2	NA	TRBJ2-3	TGTGCCAGCAGTGCTAGCGGCATCACAGATACGCAGTATTTT	CASSASGITDTQYF
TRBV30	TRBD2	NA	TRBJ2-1	TGTGCCTACGGACTAGCGGTCTACAATGAGCAGTTCTTC	CAYGLAVYNEQFF
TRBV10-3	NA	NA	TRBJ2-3	TGTGCCACCCTGGGGGCCGACGCAGATACGCAGTATTTT	CATLGADADTQYF
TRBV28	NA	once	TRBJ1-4	TGTGCCAGCAAGAGGACAGAAACTAATGAAAAACTGTTTTTT	CASKRTETNEKLFF